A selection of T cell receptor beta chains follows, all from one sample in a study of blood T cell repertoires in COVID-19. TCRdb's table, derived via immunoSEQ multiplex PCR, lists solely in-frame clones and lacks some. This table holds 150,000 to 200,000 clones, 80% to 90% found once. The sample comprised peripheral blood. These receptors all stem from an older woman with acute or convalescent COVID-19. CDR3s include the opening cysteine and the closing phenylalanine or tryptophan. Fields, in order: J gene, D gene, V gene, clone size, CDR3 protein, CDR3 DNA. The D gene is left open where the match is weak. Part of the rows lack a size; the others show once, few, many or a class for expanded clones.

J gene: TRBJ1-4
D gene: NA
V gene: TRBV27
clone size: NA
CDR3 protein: CASSLSPVLDEKLFF
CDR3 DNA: TGTGCCAGCAGTTTATCCCCCGTACTTGATGAAAAACTGTTTTTT

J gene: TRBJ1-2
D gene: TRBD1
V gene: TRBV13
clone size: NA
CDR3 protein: CASSDTGAPNYGYTF
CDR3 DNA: TGTGCCAGCAGCGACACAGGGGCCCCGAACTATGGCTACACCTTC

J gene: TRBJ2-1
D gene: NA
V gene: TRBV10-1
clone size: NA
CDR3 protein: CASSKGRGISNEQFF
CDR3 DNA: TGCGCCAGCAGTAAAGGGCGGGGAATTTCCAATGAGCAGTTCTTC

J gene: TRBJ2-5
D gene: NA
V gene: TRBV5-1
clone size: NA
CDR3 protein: CASSFSQGTETQYF
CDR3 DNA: TGCGCCAGCAGCTTCTCGCAGGGGACAGAGACCCAGTACTTC

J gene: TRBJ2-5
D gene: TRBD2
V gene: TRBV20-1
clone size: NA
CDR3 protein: CSATTSGYQYF
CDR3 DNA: TGCAGTGCCACCACTAGCGGGTATCAGTACTTC

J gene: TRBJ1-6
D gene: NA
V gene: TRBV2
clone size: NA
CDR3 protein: CASSGQGVSNSPLHF
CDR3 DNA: TGTGCCAGCAGTGGTCAGGGCGTTTCCAATTCACCCCTCCACTTT

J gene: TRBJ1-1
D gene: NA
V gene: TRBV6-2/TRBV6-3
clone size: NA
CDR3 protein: CASSYRGEAFF
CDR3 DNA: TGTGCCAGCAGTTACAGGGGAGAAGCTTTCTTT

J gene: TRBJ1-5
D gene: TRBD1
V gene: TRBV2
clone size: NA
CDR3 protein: CASSGTGGNQPQHF
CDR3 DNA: TGTGCCAGCAGTGGGACAGGGGGAAATCAGCCCCAGCATTTT

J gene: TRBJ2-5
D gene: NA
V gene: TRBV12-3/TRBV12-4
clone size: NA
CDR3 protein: CASRQGWQETQYF
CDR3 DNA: TGTGCCAGCAGGCAGGGGTGGCAAGAGACCCAGTACTTC

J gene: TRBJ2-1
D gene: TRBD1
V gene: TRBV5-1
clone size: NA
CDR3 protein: CASSPGTGYEQFF
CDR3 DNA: TGCGCCAGCAGCCCAGGGACAGGGTATGAGCAGTTCTTC

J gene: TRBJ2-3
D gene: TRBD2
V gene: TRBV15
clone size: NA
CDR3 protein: CATSSQRGRADTQYF
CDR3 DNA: TGTGCCACCAGCAGTCAGCGGGGGAGAGCAGATACGCAGTATTTT

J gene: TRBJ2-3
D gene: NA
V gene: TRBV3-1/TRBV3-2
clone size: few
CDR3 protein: CASSQQGRREPDTQYF
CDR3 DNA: TGTGCCAGCAGCCAGCAGGGGCGCCGGGAACCAGATACGCAGTATTTT

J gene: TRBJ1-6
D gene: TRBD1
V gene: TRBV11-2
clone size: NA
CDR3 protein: CASSQDRVSPLHF
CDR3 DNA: TGTGCCAGCAGCCAGGACAGGGTTTCACCCCTCCACTTT

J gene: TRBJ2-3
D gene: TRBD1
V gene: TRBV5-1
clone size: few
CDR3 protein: CASSPTGTGFGTQYF
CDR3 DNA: TGCGCCAGCAGCCCCACCGGGACAGGGTTTGGTACGCAGTATTTT

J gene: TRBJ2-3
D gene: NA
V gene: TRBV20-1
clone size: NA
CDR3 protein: CSASFPGDRDTQYF
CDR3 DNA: TGCAGTGCTAGTTTTCCGGGAGATAGGGATACGCAGTATTTT

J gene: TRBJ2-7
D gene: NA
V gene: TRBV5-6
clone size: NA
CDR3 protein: CASSSGLTYEQYF
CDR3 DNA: TGTGCCAGCAGCTCCGGACTCACTTACGAGCAGTACTTC

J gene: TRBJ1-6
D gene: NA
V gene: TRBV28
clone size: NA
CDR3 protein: CASSPGPSSSYNSPLHF
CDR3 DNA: TGTGCCAGCAGCCCTGGGCCGTCAAGCTCCTATAATTCACCCCTCCACTTT

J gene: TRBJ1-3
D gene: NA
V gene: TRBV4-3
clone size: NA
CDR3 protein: CASSPIPGVGNTIYF
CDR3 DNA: TGCGCCAGCAGCCCCATCCCGGGGGTGGGAAACACCATATATTTT

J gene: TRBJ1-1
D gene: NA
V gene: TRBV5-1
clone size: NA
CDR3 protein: CASSLSIREGTEAFF
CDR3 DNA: TGCGCCAGCAGCTTGTCGATCCGGGAAGGGACTGAAGCTTTCTTT

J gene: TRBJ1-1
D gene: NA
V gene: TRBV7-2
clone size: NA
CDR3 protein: CASSLALRGGTEAFF
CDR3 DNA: TGTGCCAGCAGCTTAGCTCTCAGGGGTGGGACTGAAGCTTTCTTT

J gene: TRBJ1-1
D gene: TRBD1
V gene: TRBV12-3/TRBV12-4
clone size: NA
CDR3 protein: CASTEPDRIKAFF
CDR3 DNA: TGTGCCAGCACTGAACCGGACAGGATCAAAGCTTTCTTT

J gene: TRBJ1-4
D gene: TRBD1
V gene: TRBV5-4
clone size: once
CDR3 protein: CASSKDRGGIWRSDEKLFF
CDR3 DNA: TGTGCCAGCAGCAAGGACAGGGGTGGTATTTGGCGTTCGGATGAAAAACTGTTTTTT

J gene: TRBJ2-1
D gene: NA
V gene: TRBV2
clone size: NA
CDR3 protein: CASHRDPSYNEQFF
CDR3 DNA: TGTGCCTCACACAGGGACCCGAGTTACAATGAGCAGTTCTTC

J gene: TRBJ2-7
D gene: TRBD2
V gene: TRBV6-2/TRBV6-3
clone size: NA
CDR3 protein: CASSFAGLQYEQYF
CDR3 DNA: TGTGCCAGCAGTTTTGCGGGACTACAATACGAGCAGTACTTC

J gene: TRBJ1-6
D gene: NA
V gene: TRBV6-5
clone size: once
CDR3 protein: CASSYSDSNSPLHF
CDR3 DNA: TGTGCCAGCAGTTACTCGGACTCAAATTCACCCCTCCACTTT

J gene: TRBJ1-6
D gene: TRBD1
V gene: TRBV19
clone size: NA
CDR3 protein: CASSSTGDSPLHF
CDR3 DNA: TGTGCCAGTAGTAGCACAGGGGATTCACCCCTCCACTTT

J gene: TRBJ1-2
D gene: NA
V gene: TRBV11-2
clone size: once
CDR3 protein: CASSFPGGGNYGYTF
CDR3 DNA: TGTGCCAGCAGCTTCCCCGGGGGTGGTAACTATGGCTACACCTTC

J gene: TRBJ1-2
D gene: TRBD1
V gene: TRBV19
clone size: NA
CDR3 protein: CASKVDRGAYGYTF
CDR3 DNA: TGTGCCAGTAAGGTGGACAGGGGGGCCTATGGCTACACCTTC

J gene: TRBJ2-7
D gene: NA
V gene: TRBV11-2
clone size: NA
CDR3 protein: CASSSTWGGGHEQYF
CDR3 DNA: TGTGCCAGCAGCTCCACGTGGGGGGGCGGGCACGAGCAGTACTTC

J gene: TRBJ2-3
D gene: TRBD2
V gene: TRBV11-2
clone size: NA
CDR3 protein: CASSIGLAGVVDTQYF
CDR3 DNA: TGTGCCAGCAGCATCGGACTAGCGGGAGTGGTAGATACGCAGTATTTT

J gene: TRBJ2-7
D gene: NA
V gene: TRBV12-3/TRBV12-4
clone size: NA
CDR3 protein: CASSKQGPYEQYF
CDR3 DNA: TGTGCCAGCAGTAAACAGGGTCCCTACGAGCAGTACTTC

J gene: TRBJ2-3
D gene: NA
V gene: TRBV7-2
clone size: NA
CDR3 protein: CASSEWDKRGDTQYF
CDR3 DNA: TGTGCCAGCAGCGAGTGGGACAAACGGGGAGATACGCAGTATTTT

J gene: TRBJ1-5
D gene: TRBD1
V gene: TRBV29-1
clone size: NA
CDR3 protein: CSVGTGINQPQHF
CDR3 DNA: TGCAGCGTCGGGACAGGGATCAATCAGCCCCAGCATTTT

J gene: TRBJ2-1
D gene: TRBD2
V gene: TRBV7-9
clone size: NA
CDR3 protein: CASLSSGRINEQFF
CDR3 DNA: TGTGCCAGCCTATCTAGCGGGAGAATCAATGAGCAGTTCTTC

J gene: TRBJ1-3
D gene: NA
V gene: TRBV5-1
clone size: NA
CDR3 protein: CASSPEAGPSSGNTIYF
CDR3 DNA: TGCGCCAGCAGCCCCGAAGCGGGGCCAAGCTCTGGAAACACCATATATTTT

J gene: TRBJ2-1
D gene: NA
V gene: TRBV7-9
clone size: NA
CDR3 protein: CASSLSTGSYNEQFF
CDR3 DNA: TGTGCCAGCAGCTTATCGACAGGCTCCTACAATGAGCAGTTCTTC

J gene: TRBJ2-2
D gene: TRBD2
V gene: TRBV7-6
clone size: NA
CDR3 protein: CASSLNPSGGATGELFF
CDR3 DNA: TGTGCCAGCAGCCTAAACCCTAGCGGGGGGGCCACCGGGGAGCTGTTTTTT

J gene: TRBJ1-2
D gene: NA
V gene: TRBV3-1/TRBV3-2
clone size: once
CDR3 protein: CASSQARRDGGYTF
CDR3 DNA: TGTGCCAGCAGCCAAGCTAGGCGGGACGGTGGCTACACCTTC

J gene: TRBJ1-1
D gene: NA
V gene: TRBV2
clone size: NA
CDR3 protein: CASSETWEAEAFF
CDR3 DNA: TGTGCCAGCAGTGAAACCTGGGAGGCTGAAGCTTTCTTT

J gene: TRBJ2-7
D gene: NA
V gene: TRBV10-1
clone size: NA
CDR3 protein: CASGGTSYEQYF
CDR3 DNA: TGCGCCAGCGGGGGCACTTCCTACGAGCAGTACTTC

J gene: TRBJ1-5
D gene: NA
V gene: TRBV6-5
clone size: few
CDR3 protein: CASSTQTVFDQPQHF
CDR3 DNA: TGTGCCAGCAGTACTCAGACAGTTTTCGATCAGCCCCAGCATTTT

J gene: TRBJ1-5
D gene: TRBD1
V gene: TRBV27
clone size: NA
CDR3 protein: CASSLLGQGDQPQHF
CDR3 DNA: TGTGCCAGCAGTTTACTTGGACAGGGGGACCAGCCCCAGCATTTT

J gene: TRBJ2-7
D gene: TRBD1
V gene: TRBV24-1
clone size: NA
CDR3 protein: CATSDLRDRNRVQYF
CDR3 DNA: TGTGCCACCAGTGATTTGCGGGACAGAAATAGGGTGCAGTACTTC